These T cell receptor beta chains were read from a single sample in a study of shared clonotypes between healthy human individuals. Only in-frame clones appear in the TCRdb table, and some are missing; sequencing was by immunoSEQ multiplex PCR. The sample shows about 800,000 clones, 90% to 97% of them seen only once. Sequencing was performed on naive CD8+ T cells sorted from blood. The receptor source for this set is a man aged 25 to 45 in good health. CDR3s include the opening cysteine and the closing phenylalanine or tryptophan. A D gene is named only where the DNA matches it firmly. Size is omitted from some rows. Given values are once, few, many or a class for expanded clones.

V: TRBV25-1; length: 16; size: .; J: TRBJ2-3; D: .; DNA: TGTGCCAGCAGTAGGAATCGGGTAGCGGTCACAGATACGCAGTATTTT; CDR3: CASSRNRVAVTDTQYF
V: TRBV7-9; length: 16; size: .; J: TRBJ2-3; D: TRBD2; DNA: TGTGCCAGCAGCTTGGGGCGGGAGATCGGCACAGATACGCAGTATTTT; CDR3: CASSLGREIGTDTQYF
V: TRBV7-9; length: 14; size: .; J: TRBJ1-5; D: TRBD1; DNA: TGTGCCAGCAGAAAACAGGGGGCAAATCAGCCCCAGCATTTT; CDR3: CASRKQGANQPQHF
V: TRBV5-4; length: 15; size: .; J: TRBJ2-7; D: TRBD1; DNA: TGTGCCAGCAGCTTGGGCAGGGGGCAATTCTACGAGCAGTACTTC; CDR3: CASSLGRGQFYEQYF
V: TRBV7-7; length: 14; size: .; J: TRBJ2-3; D: TRBD2; DNA: TGTGCTAGCAGCTCGGGACTAACGACAGATACGCAGTATTTT; CDR3: CASSSGLTTDTQYF
V: TRBV4-3; length: 15; size: .; J: TRBJ1-1; D: .; DNA: TGCGCCAGCAGCAAAAGTGCCATATCGAACACTGAAGCTTTCTTT; CDR3: CASSKSAISNTEAFF
V: TRBV29-1; length: 14; size: .; J: TRBJ2-7; D: TRBD2; DNA: TGCAGCGGGGGGGGTCTAGCGGGATCCAACGAGCAGTACTTC; CDR3: CSGGGLAGSNEQYF
V: TRBV9; length: 15; size: .; J: TRBJ2-2; D: .; DNA: TGTGCCAGCAGCGCCCGTAATACAGGGACCGGGGAGCTGTTTTTT; CDR3: CASSARNTGTGELFF
V: TRBV7-9; length: 12; size: .; J: TRBJ2-1; D: .; DNA: TGTGCCAGCAGCCCGGACTGGAATGAGCAGTTCTTC; CDR3: CASSPDWNEQFF
V: TRBV25-1; length: 13; size: .; J: TRBJ2-7; D: .; DNA: TGTGCCAGCACCCTTGGGACGACTTACGAGCAGTACTTC; CDR3: CASTLGTTYEQYF
V: TRBV27; length: 13; size: .; J: TRBJ2-3; D: TRBD2; DNA: TGTGCCAGCTCATTAGCGGGAGTTGGTACGCAGTATTTT; CDR3: CASSLAGVGTQYF
V: TRBV9; length: 17; size: .; J: TRBJ1-3; D: TRBD1; DNA: TGTGCCAGCAGCCCAGGGGGCGCGGTAATAACTGGAAACACCATATATTTT; CDR3: CASSPGGAVITGNTIYF
V: TRBV29-1; length: 16; size: .; J: TRBJ2-1; D: TRBD2; DNA: TGCAGCGTTGTTTTGTCAGCGGGAGGAAGATACAATGAGCAGTTCTTC; CDR3: CSVVLSAGGRYNEQFF
V: TRBV29-1; length: 14; size: .; J: TRBJ2-7; D: .; DNA: TGCAGCGTTGAGTCTAGCAGGGTCCCCTACGAGCAGTACTTC; CDR3: CSVESSRVPYEQYF
V: TRBV27; length: 17; size: once; J: TRBJ2-7; D: TRBD2; DNA: TGTGCCAGCAGTTTACAGGGAGGGAGGAGTATAGCCTACGAGCAGTACTTC; CDR3: CASSLQGGRSIAYEQYF
V: TRBV7-9; length: 14; size: few; J: TRBJ1-2; D: .; DNA: TGTGCCAGCAGTTCGTCAGGGAGAATCTATGGCTACACCTTC; CDR3: CASSSSGRIYGYTF
V: TRBV12-5; length: 13; size: .; J: TRBJ1-2; D: .; DNA: TGTGCTAGTGCTCCGACCCCCCGAGGTGGCTACACCTTC; CDR3: CASAPTPRGGYTF
V: TRBV7-9; length: 15; size: .; J: TRBJ1-5; D: .; DNA: TGTGCCAGCAGCTTAGATGCGATAGGGGCTCAGCCCCAGCATTTT; CDR3: CASSLDAIGAQPQHF
V: TRBV29-1; length: 15; size: .; J: TRBJ2-7; D: .; DNA: TGCAGCGTTGAAAGGCAGGGTGGAAAAGGATACGAGCAGTACTTC; CDR3: CSVERQGGKGYEQYF
V: TRBV9; length: 16; size: .; J: TRBJ2-1; D: TRBD2; DNA: TGTGCCAGCAGCGTAGTAGAAGCGGGAGAGCACAATGAGCAGTTCTTC; CDR3: CASSVVEAGEHNEQFF
V: TRBV19; length: 11; size: once; J: TRBJ1-4; D: .; DNA: TGTGCCAGTAGGAGGGGTGAAAAACTGTTTTTT; CDR3: CASRRGEKLFF
V: TRBV7-9; length: 15; size: .; J: TRBJ2-7; D: .; DNA: TGTGCCAGCAGCTTAGCAAAACGGAGCTCCTACGAGCAGTACTTC; CDR3: CASSLAKRSSYEQYF